Sequencing of this T cell receptor (beta chain) was carried out in a study of blood T cell repertoires in COVID-19. The V gene's germline CDR1 is WSHSY and CDR2 SAAADI. There are 13 residues in the CDR3. V shed 5 bases and J 4 bases; nucleotides not matched to a gene: 3. Measured with immunoSEQ multiplex PCR; TCRdb has only the in-frame clones, and not every one. This sample has approximately 270,000 clones; roughly 90% occur once, and the top ten carry roughly 0.8%. The chain joins TRBV10-2 to TRBJ2-5, with 8 positions matching TRBD2. Material: peripheral blood. This TCR derives from a man aged 30 to 39 with acute or convalescent COVID-19. DNA of the CDR3: TGCGCCAGCAGTCCAAGCGGGGGAGAGACCCAGTACTTC. Its translation: CASSPSGGETQYF.